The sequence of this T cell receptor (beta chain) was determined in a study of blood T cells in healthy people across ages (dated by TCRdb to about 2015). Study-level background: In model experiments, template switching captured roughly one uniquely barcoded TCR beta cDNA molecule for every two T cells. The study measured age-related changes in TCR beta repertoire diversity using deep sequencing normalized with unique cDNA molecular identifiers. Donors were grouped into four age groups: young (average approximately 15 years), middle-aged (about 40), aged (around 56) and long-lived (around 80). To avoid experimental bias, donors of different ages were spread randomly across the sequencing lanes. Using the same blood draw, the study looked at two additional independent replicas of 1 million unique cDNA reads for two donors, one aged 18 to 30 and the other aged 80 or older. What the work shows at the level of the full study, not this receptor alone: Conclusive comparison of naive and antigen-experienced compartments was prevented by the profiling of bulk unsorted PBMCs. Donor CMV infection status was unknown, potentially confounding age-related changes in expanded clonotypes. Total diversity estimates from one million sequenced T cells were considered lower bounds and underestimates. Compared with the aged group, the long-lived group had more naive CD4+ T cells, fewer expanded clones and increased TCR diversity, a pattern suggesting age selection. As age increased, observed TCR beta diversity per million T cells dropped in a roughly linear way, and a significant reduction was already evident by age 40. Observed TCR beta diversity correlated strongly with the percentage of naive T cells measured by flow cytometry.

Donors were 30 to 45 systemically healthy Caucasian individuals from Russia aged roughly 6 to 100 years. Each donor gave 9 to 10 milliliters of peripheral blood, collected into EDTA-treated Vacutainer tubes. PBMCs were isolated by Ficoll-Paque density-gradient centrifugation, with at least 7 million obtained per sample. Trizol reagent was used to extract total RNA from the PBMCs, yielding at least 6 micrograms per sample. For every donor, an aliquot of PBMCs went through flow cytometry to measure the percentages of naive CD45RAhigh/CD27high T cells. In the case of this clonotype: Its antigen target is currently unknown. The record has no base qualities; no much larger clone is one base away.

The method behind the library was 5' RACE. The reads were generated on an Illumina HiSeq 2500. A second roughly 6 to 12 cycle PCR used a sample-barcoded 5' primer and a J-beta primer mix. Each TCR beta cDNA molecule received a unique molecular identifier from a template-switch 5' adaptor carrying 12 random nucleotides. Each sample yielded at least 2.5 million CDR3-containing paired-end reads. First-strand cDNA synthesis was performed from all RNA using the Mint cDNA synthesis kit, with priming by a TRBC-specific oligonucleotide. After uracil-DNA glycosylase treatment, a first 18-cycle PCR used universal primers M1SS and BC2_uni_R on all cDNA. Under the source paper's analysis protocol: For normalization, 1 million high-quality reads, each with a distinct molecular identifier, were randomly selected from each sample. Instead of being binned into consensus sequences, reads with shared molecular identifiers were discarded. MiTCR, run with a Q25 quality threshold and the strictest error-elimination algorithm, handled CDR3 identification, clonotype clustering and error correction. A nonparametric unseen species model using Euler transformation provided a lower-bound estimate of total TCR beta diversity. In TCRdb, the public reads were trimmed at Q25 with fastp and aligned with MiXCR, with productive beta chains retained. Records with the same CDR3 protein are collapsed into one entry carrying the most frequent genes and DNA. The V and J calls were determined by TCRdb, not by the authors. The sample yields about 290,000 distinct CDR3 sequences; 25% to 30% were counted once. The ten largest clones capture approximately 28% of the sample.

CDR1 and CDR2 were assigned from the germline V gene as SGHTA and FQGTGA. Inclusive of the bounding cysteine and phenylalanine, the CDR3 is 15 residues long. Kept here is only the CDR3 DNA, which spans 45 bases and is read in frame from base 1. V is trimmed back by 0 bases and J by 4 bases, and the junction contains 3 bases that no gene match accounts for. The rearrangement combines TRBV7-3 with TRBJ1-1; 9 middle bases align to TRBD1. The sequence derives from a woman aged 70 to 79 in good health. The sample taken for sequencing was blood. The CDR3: CASSLTGQGSTEAFF. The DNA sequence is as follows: TGTGCCAGCAGCTTAACCGGACAGGGGAGCACTGAAGCTTTCTTT.